Each of the 21 T cell receptor beta chains below was sequenced from the same sample in a study of human T cells and chemical hapten exposure. Time point defined: patch test 1, 2 weeks after DPC sensitization. Treatment indicated: therapeutic diphenylcyclopropenone sensitization with weekly scalp DPC. MiXCR, run by TCRdb on the RACE reads, gives a single entry per CDR3 protein. The sample holds roughly 180,000 distinct CDR3 sequences; approximately 20% are singletons and the top ten take under 8.5%. Sequences were derived from whole blood, sampled in connection with sensitization to the hapten diphenylcyclopropenone (DPC). The source of these receptors is a woman aged 45-65 years with alopecia areata. Some clones in this sample may be carry-over from other donors' samples.

The chain is built from TRBV29-1 and TRBJ2-1; D might be TRBD1 (5 bases). With 1 base removed from V and 0 bases from J, the gap between germline ends came to 13 bases. The CDR3 consists of 16 residues. The germline V gene encodes CDR1 SQVTM and CDR2 ANQGSEA. The CDR3 loop is CSVEGGVGNSYNEQFF. The CDR3 DNA is TGCAGCGTTGAAGGGGGCGTGGGTAACTCCTACAATGAGCAGTTCTTC.

This clonotype was picked up a small number of times. The chain combines TRBV2 with TRBJ1-2; D not resolved. Trimming stripped 4 bases from V and 2 bases from J, with 8 bases between. The CDR3 spans 13 residues. Germline V CDR1 and CDR2: SNHLY, FYNNEI. CDR3 residues: CASSVRLNYGYTF. CDR3 DNA: TGTGCCAGCAGTGTTAGACTGAACTATGGCTACACCTTC. Full variable domain (missing parts from reference TRBV2 and TRBJ1-2): EPEVTQTPSHQVTQMGQEVILRCVPISNHLYFYWYRQILGQKVEFLVSFYNNEISEKSEIFDDQFSVERPDGSNFTLKIRSTKLEDSAMYFCASSVRLNYGYTFGSGTRLTVV.

The sample holds a few counts of this clonotype. The rearrangement links TRBV20-1 to TRBJ2-3; TRBD2 matches at 12 bases. CDR1 is DFQATT and CDR2 is SNEGSKA in the germline V gene (reference sequence). The CDR3 totals 14 residues. Germline trimming cut 6 bases from V and 4 bases from J; bases unmatched to any gene: 5. The CDR3 DNA sequence: TGCAGTGCAATACCTAGCGGGAGGGCAGATACGCAGTATTTT. As protein: CSAIPSGRADTQYF.

This clonotype was detected many times. CDR3 sequence: CASSLGLAGVDEQFF. The CDR3 coding sequence is TGCGCCAGCAGCTTGGGCCTAGCGGGAGTAGATGAGCAGTTCTTC. This chain joins TRBV5-1 and TRBJ2-1, with 10 bases lining up with TRBD2. This CDR3 contains 15 residues. Germline V CDR1 and CDR2: SGHRS, YFSETQ. Trimming took 0 bases from V and 8 from J; bases not matched to a gene: 5.

This chain joins TRBV7-3 and TRBJ1-6, with D uncertain. Between the trimmed V and J ends, which lost 3 bases and 10 bases, there was a span of 13 bases. CDR1 and CDR2 (germline): SGHTA, FQGTGA. This CDR3 spans 14 amino acids. The CDR3 sequence: CASSLGGSGSPLHF. CDR3 DNA: TGTGCCAGCAGCTTGGGAGGTTCAGGATCACCCCTCCACTTT.

The table lists this clonotype with a few counts. V gene TRBV6-4 combines with J gene TRBJ2-2; 7 positions agree with TRBD2. The junction had 8 bases not matched to a gene; V was cut back by 3 bases and J by 4 bases. Germline V gene sequence: CDR1 MRHNA, CDR2 SNTAGT. The CDR3 has 16 amino acids. CDR3 coding DNA: TGTGCCAGCAGTGAACTCCCATGGGGGGGCACCGGGGAGCTGTTTTTT. Translating it yields CASSELPWGGTGELFF.

The table lists this clonotype with a few counts. J is TRBJ2-1 and V is TRBV10-3; TRBD1 agrees at 8 bases. Trimming at V came to 2 bases and at J to 15 bases, leaving 15 bases not matched to a gene. Germline lookup yields CDR1 ENHRY and CDR2 SYGVKD. The CDR3 runs to 15 residues. Here the CDR3 reads CAISENQGANGWWFF. The CDR3 DNA is TGTGCCATCAGTGAGAACCAGGGGGCAAACGGATGGTGGTTCTTC.

The J gene is TRBJ1-4, the V gene TRBV6-1; no definite D call. CDR3 length: 14 amino acids. Looked up from germline, CDR1 is MNHNS and CDR2 is SASEGT. Deletions cut 9 bases from V and 4 bases from J, with 15 bases between. The CDR3 bases are TGTGCCAGTGGAAAACTGCGCGGTAATGAAAAACTGTTTTTT. This codes for CASGKLRGNEKLFF.

V gene TRBV25-1 combines with J gene TRBJ1-2; 8 nucleotides align to TRBD1. Germline assignment: CDR1 MGHDK and CDR2 SYGVNS. This CDR3 region has 16 residues. J lost 2 bases, V lost 3 bases, and 8 bases had no gene match. Here the CDR3 DNA reads TGTGCCAGCAGTGATGACAGGGGCGCCCCGAACTATGGCTACACCTTC. Translation gives CASSDDRGAPNYGYTF.

V gene TRBV10-3 combines with J gene TRBJ2-7, with D perhaps matching TRBD2 (6 bases). CDR3 length: 12 amino acids. Germline values: CDR1 ENHRY, CDR2 SYGVKD. V dropped 6 bases and J dropped 5 bases, with 11 bases sitting between them. The DNA for the CDR3 is TGTGCCATCAGCCCTGGAGGGGACGAGCAGTACTTC. Translated: CAISPGGDEQYF.

CDR3 sequence: CASSPWDRGQITYEQYF. The CDR3 nucleotides are TGTGCCAGCAGCCCCTGGGACAGGGGGCAAATCACCTACGAGCAGTACTTC. The chain joins TRBV11-2 to TRBJ2-7, with 12 nucleotides matching TRBD1. The CDR3 loop spans 17 amino acids. Germline CDR1 and CDR2: SGHAT and FQNNGV. V lost 5 bases to trimming and J lost 2 bases; unmatched junction nucleotides: 10.

J is TRBJ1-3 and V is TRBV21-1. TRBV21-1 is noted as a pseudogene. This CDR3 contains 16 residues. The CDR3: CASSQQGQISGNTIYF. For the CDR3, the DNA is TGTGCCAGCAGCCAGCAAGGACAGATCTCTGGAAACACCATATATTTT.

This chain joins TRBV27 and TRBJ1-5; D unresolved. Germline lookup yields CDR1 MNHEY and CDR2 SMNVEV (reference sequence). This CDR3 is 13 amino acids long. Trimming took 5 bases from V and 9 from J, leaving 14 bases between them. The CDR3 sequence: CASSNQPRTPQHF. The CDR3 DNA is TGTGCCAGCAGTAACCAACCCCGGACGCCCCAGCATTTT.

This clonotype was recorded at least ten times. The J gene is TRBJ1-1, the V gene TRBV18; TRBD1 aligns across 7 bases. Germline V lookup: CDR1 KGHSH, CDR2 LQKENI. The V and J ends lost 5 bases and 4 bases, in that order; junction bases with no gene match: 7. The CDR3 contains 14 residues. CDR3 nucleotide sequence: TGTGCCAGCTCAGCTAGACAGGGATCCACTGAAGCTTTCTTT. Protein product: CASSARQGSTEAFF.

This clonotype was observed at least ten times. J is TRBJ2-1 and V is TRBV29-1; D gene ambiguous. Germline loops: CDR1 SQVTM, CDR2 ANQGSEA. CDR3 length: 11 amino acids. V was cut by 3 bases and J by 8 bases, with 8 bases left in between. This CDR3 reads CSVEVSDEQFF. CDR3 nucleotides: TGCAGCGTTGAGGTGAGCGATGAGCAGTTCTTC.

V is TRBV6-6 and J is TRBJ2-2; D is possibly TRBD1 or TRBD2 (5 bases each). This CDR3 has 15 amino acids. Germline assignment: CDR1 MNHNY and CDR2 SVGAGI (reference sequence). V lost 1 base to trimming and J lost 2 bases, with 8 bases between them. DNA of the CDR3: TGTGCCAGCAGTTACTGGGACCCCAACACCGGGGAGCTGTTTTTT. This codes for CASSYWDPNTGELFF.

The rearrangement links TRBV20-1 to TRBJ1-1, with unresolved D. Per germline, CDR1 DFQATT and CDR2 SNEGSKA (reference sequence). V gave up 3 bases and J gave up 3 bases, with 11 bases separating them. The CDR3 runs 13 residues. CDR3 sequence (DNA): TGCAGTGCTAGGGTTCTTCGGGACACTGAAGCTTTCTTT. This codes for CSARVLRDTEAFF.

This clonotype was observed a handful of times. V is TRBV19 and J is TRBJ2-1, with TRBD2 identical over 8 bases. The V gene end was trimmed by 6 bases and the J gene end by 5 bases; junction bases not matched to a gene: 15. Germline CDR1 and CDR2: LNHDA and SQIVND (reference sequence). The CDR3 extends over 17 amino acids. Written as DNA, the CDR3 is TGTGCCAGTAGCCATCCCCCGACTAGCGCCCAAAACAATGAGCAGTTCTTC. It encodes CASSHPPTSAQNNEQFF.

V usage is TRBV20-1 and J usage is TRBJ2-1; 7 nucleotides agree with TRBD1. V shed 3 bases and J 6 bases; nucleotides not matched to a gene: 5. Germline loops: CDR1 DFQATT, CDR2 SNEGSKA (reference sequence). The CDR3 totals 13 residues. The CDR3 DNA reads TGCAGTGCTAGTGGGACAGTTGTCAATGAGCAGTTCTTC. It yields the protein CSASGTVVNEQFF.

The V call is TRBV6-2 or TRBV6-3, the J call TRBJ2-1; possibly TRBD2 for D (5 bases). Trimming left V 6 bases short and J 7 bases short, with 16 bases between. Per germline, CDR1 MNHEY and CDR2 SVGEGT. The CDR3 consists of 14 residues. The CDR3 DNA follows: TGTGCCAGCAGCCCATGGGGAGCGCGGAATGAGCAGTTCTTC. Its protein product is CASSPWGARNEQFF.

The chain uses TRBV5-1 and TRBJ1-3; a possible D gene is TRBD1 (6 bases). In germline, CDR1 is SGHRS, CDR2 YFSETQ. The germline V and J ends were trimmed by 0 bases and 6 bases, with 13 bases remaining between them. The CDR3 loop spans 15 amino acids. CDR3 nucleotides: TGCGCCAGCAGCTTGGCCGGCTCGGGACAAAACACCATATATTTT. Encoded protein: CASSLAGSGQNTIYF.